This T cell receptor (beta chain) was sequenced during a study of response to subunit inactivated influenza vaccine. A single record per CDR3 protein comes from TCRdb applying MiXCR to the RT-PCR reads. Of 550,000 to 800,000 distinct CDR3 sequences in the sample, about a sixth are singletons; the top ten hold 11%. The CDR3 spans 18 residues. The trim removed 4 bases at V and 1 base at J, leaving 11 bases unmatched. The germline V gene encodes CDR1 SGHAT and CDR2 FQDESV (reference sequence). The receptor comes from a man aged 45-65 years who received an inactivated influenza vaccine. The sample here was PBMCs from blood, taken approximately 13 days after vaccination. The chain joins TRBV11-1 to TRBJ2-5; 11 bases are shared with TRBD2. The CDR3, as DNA: TGTGCCAGCAGCTGGAACAAGGGGACTAGCGGTACCCAAGAGACCCAGTACTTC. Encoded protein: CASSWNKGTSGTQETQYF.